This TCR beta chain was documented in a study of prognosis after radiotherapy for stage I lung cancer. As for the study in general: More than ten patients had adenocarcinoma tumors, while squamous cell carcinoma tumors were found in six to eight. Overall study findings and caveats: Counts of unique TCR clones fell following stereotactic body radiation therapy, median about 9,700 versus 6,500.

This CDR3 comprises 14 residues. CDR1 MNHEY and CDR2 SMNVEV come from the germline V gene (reference sequence). As concerns this clonotype: Antigen: not known. A junction boundary mismatches the germline segment, possibly from a read error.

Two rounds of multiplex PCR amplified TCR beta CDR3 from genomic DNA. Round one of PCR was performed, and it used primers specific to each TRBV and TRBJ gene. For its second round, the PCR relied on universal primers. TCRdb re-called the multiplex PCR reads through MiXCR, storing one row per CDR3 protein. The repertoire consists of more than 13,000 distinct CDR3 sequences, with just under 30% occurring once and the leading ten covering roughly 13%. This TCR derives from a donor of 50 years or more with non-small cell lung cancer. The starting material was PBMCs, obtained before or after stereotactic body radiation therapy (not recorded which). The rearrangement uses TRBV27 and TRBJ2-7; the D is unclear. CDR3 loop: CSSNLPSRSYEQYF. For the CDR3, the DNA is TGTTCCAGCAATTTACCTAGTAGATCCTACGAGCAGTACTTC.